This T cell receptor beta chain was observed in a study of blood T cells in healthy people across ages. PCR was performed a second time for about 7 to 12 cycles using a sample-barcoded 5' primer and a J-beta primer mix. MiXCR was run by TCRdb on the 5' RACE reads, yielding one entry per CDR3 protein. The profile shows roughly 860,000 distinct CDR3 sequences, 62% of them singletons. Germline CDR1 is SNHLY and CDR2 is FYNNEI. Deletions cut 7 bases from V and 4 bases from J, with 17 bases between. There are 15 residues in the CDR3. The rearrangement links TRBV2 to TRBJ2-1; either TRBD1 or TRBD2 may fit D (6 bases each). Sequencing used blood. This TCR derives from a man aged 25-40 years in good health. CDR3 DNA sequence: TGTGCCAGCAACCCGGGGGCGGGGAATTACAATGAGCAGTTCTTC. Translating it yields CASNPGAGNYNEQFF.